These T cell receptor beta chains were read from a single sample in a study of CD8+ T cells in alopecia areata. Clones were sequenced by immunoSEQ multiplex PCR, and TCRdb holds only the in-frame ones, with some missing. Here the sample spans 110,000 or so clones, more than 30% being singletons. Source material: CD4+ T cells sorted from blood. The source is a human donor with alopecia areata. CDR3s leave out the opening cysteine and the closing phenylalanine or tryptophan.

TRBV7-2,ASSIPAGAVGELF
TRBV29-1,SVVGPGHGYT
TRBV4-1,ASSHPFRDRGSNGYT
TRBV19,ASSIRQGYTEAF
TRBV29-1,SVEGQKNTEAF
TRBV7-9,ASSRGDPAYEQY
TRBV30,AWSSAPFGGASYNEQF
TRBV4-1,ASSRLAVQETQY
TRBV30,AWSRTGPSTDTQY
TRBV29-1,SVGEGSYEQY
TRBV5-6,ASSPGTGFDTQY
TRBV7-2,ASSYSGLAGGETQY
TRBV29-1,SATRLGELF
TRBV29-1,VTGRDWYTEAF
TRBV5-4,ASSTQGSETEAF
TRBV6-5,ASSYSQGPDEQY
TRBV29-1,SVGVVGGTDTQY
TRBV7-9,ASSFPNQPQH
TRBV18,ASSPGTVYGYT
TRBV7-9,ASRRGQGNYNEQF
TRBV2,ASSAGKETQY
TRBV28,ASTTAGTPYEQY
TRBV29-1,SVESGTGGYEQY
TRBV29-1,SVGRRQGGEAF
TRBV5-1,ASSSGLSGRDTDTQY
TRBV29-1,SVEQGKKDTQY
TRBV30,AWQQGGIGNQPQH
TRBV29-1,SVKQGAAQPQH
TRBV11-2,ASSYPRASGQAF
TRBV30,AWTPPGSSYEQY
TRBV29-1,SVGIGGSTDTQY